This T cell receptor (beta chain) appears in the sequencing data of a study of blood T cell repertoires in COVID-19 (dated by TCRdb to 2020 to 2021). About the investigation overall: Collaborator samples came from the United States, Italy and Spain and covered acute and convalescent phases of COVID-19. Nearly every sample came with metadata listing a de-identified subject ID, COVID-19 status, age in years and sex. Where HLA class I and class II types were available, the types were taken from metadata supplied by the sample provider, not from assay-based typing. Samples came from the ongoing ImmuneRACE study (first 160 participants) plus 1,254 subjects from 6 global collaborators. Deeply sampled blood TCRbeta repertoires from subjects exposed to, actively infected with, or recovered from COVID-19 were included in the dataset. The material from the prospective study consisted of cDNA or gDNA derived from T cells, B-cell-depleted T cells, or PBMCs. The repertoires were made available in a free public database intended to serve as a resource for research on the immune response to SARS-CoV-2. What the work shows at the level of the full study, not this receptor alone: Clinical and demographic metadata were provided uncurated, with the amount varying by source and participant.

TCRbeta CDR3 regions were amplified from genomic DNA by means of the immunoSEQ Assay, a bias-controlled multiplex PCR. Turning to the authors' computational methods: The number of nucleated cells in each sample was estimated from the amplification of reference gene primers within the assay. To quantify the absolute abundance of each unique TCRbeta CDR3 rearrangement, sequence reads were collapsed and filtered. For each sample, productive Simpson clonality was calculated by taking the square root of Simpson's diversity index across productive rearrangements. In its TCRdb copy, this immuneACCESS table keeps in-frame sequences only and misses some clones. Where compared with another copy, unresolved V genes explain less than half of these, and the others have no known cause. That table is the source of V, J and clone size, and D and trimming were worked out from the DNA. The sample profile shows 140,000 to 150,000 clones; approximately 82% of them were found once. Around 15% of the sample goes to the ten largest clones.

CDR1 and CDR2 are read off the germline V gene (reference sequence) as SGHNT and YYREEE. The CDR3, cysteine through phenylalanine, is 15 amino acids long. Only the CDR3 part of the read is kept: 45 bases, read in frame from the first base. V has 4 bases trimmed and J has 4 bases trimmed; junction bases matching no gene number 9. Each collaborating institution followed its own protocols to collect whole blood in K2EDTA tubes. For TCRbeta analysis, collaborators shipped samples in one of three forms: frozen whole blood, isolated PBMCs, or DNA extracted from either of those sample types. Comments on this clone: It lacks a known antigen. Base qualities are not at hand, and no much larger clone is one base apart.

The rearranged chain carries TRBV5-4 and TRBJ2-5; 8 middle bases align to TRBD2. The receptor was isolated from a human donor with acute or convalescent COVID-19. The donor label of this sample is uncertain. Sequenced input: peripheral blood. The CDR3 loop reads CASSNWGLGGETQYF. The DNA is as follows: TGTGCCAGCAGCAACTGGGGACTAGGGGGAGAGACCCAGTACTTC.